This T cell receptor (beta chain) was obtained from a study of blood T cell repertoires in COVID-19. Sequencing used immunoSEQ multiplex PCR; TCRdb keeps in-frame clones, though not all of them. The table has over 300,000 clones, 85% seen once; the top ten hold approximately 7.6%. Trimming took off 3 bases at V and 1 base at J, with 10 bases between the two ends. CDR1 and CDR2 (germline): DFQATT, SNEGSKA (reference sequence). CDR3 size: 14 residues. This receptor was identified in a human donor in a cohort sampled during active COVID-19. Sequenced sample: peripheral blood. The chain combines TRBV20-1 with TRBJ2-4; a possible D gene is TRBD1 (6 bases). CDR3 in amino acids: CSASHRGAKNIQYF. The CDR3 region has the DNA TGCAGTGCTAGTCATAGGGGGGCCAAAAACATTCAGTACTTC.